This TCR beta chain was observed in a study of blood T cell repertoires in COVID-19. The repertoire was sequenced with immunoSEQ multiplex PCR; TCRdb's copy has only in-frame clones and lacks some. The sample holds 300,000 or so clones; about 90% are singletons and the top ten take roughly 6.7%. V was clipped by 6 bases and J by 9 bases; unmatched bases: 14. CDR1 LNHDA and CDR2 SQIVND come from the germline V gene (reference sequence). CDR3 length: 16 amino acids. This receptor was identified in a young man who had recovered from COVID-19. The chain is built from TRBV19 and TRBJ2-1; 10 bases fit TRBD2. Sequenced material: peripheral blood. In DNA, the CDR3 is TGTGCCAGTAGCCCTAGCGGGGGCGCTTCGGGACGTGAGCAGTTCTTC. It encodes CASSPSGGASGREQFF.